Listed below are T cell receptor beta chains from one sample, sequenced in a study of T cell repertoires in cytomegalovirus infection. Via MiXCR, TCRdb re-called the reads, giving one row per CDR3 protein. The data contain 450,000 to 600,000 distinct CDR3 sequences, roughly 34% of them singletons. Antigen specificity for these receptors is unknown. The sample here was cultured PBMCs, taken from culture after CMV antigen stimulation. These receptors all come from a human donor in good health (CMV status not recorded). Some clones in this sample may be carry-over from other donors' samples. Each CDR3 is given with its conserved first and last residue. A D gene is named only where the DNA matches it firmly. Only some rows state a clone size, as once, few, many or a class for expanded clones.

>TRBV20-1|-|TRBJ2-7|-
CSARDEEGGRYEQYF
TGCAGTGCTAGAGATGAGGAAGGAGGGCGCTACGAGCAGTACTTC
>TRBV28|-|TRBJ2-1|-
CAGRAPGLHNEQFF
TGTGCCGGCAGAGCCCCCGGACTCCACAATGAGCAGTTCTTC
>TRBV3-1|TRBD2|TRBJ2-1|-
CASSGTSGRYEQFF
TGTGCCAGCTCCGGGACTAGCGGGAGATATGAGCAGTTCTTC
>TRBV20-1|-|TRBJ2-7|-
CSAPTSQARSSYEQYF
TGCAGTGCTCCGACATCGCAAGCACGCAGCTCCTACGAGCAGTACTTC
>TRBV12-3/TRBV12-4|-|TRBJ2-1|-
CASSSGRPINEQFF
TGTGCCAGCAGCTCGGGACGCCCGATTAATGAGCAGTTCTTC
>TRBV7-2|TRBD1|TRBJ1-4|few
CASSQGQANEKLFF
TGTGCCAGCAGCCAAGGACAGGCTAATGAAAAACTGTTTTTT
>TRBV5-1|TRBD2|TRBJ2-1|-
CASRGLASDEQFF
TGCGCCAGCAGGGGACTAGCTAGCGATGAGCAGTTCTTC
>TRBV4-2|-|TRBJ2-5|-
CASSQGSEVTQETQYF
TGTGCCAGCAGCCAAGGGTCCGAAGTCACCCAAGAGACCCAGTACTTC
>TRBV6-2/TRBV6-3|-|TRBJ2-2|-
CASQTLGGQGELFF
TGTGCCAGCCAAACCCTGGGGGGACAAGGCGAGCTGTTTTTT
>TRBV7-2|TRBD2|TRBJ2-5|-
CASSLGGTSGTAFETQYF
TGTGCCAGCAGCTTAGGGGGGACTAGCGGGACGGCCTTTGAGACCCAGTACTTC
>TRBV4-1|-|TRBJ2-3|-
CASSHGPGPSTDTQYF
TGCGCCAGCAGTCACGGGCCGGGACCCAGCACAGATACGCAGTATTTT
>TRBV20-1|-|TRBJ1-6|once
CSARAGASHYNSPLHF
TGCAGTGCTAGAGCAGGGGCTTCCCACTATAATTCACCCCTCCACTTT
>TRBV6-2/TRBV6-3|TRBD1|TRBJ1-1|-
CASRTTLQGAQAEAFF
TGTGCCAGCAGGACCACTTTACAGGGGGCTCAAGCTGAAGCTTTCTTT
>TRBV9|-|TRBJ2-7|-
CASSPAIGGEQYF
TGTGCCAGCAGCCCGGCCATCGGGGGCGAGCAGTACTTC
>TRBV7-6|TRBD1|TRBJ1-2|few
CASSPTGDTGYTF
TGTGCCAGCAGTCCTACAGGGGATACTGGCTACACCTTC
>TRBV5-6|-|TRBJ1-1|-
CASSFKTGNTEAFF
TGTGCCAGCAGCTTTAAAACGGGTAACACTGAAGCTTTCTTT
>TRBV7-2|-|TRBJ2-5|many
CASSLGLQETQYF
TGTGCCAGCAGCTTAGGGCTCCAAGAGACCCAGTACTTC
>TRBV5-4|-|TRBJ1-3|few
CAGGGSGNTIYF
TGTGCCGGCGGGGGGAGTGGAAACACCATATATTTT
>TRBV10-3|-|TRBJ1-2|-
CAITGIAGDYGYTF
TGTGCCATCACCGGGATTGCAGGGGACTATGGCTACACCTTC
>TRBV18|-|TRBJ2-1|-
CASSPPVLDGEQFF
TGTGCCAGCTCACCACCGGTCTTAGATGGTGAGCAGTTCTTC
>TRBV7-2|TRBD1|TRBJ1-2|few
CASSPRTGPKGYTF
TGTGCCAGCAGCCCGAGGACAGGGCCGAAGGGCTACACCTTC
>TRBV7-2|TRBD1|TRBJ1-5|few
CASSLALQGVWPQHF
TGTGCCAGCAGCTTAGCCCTACAGGGGGTTTGGCCCCAGCATTTT
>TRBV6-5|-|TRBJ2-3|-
CASRLALSSTDTQYF
TGTGCCAGCAGACTAGCCTTATCTAGCACAGATACGCAGTATTTT
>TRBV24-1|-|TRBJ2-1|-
CATSDPGTAGGNEQFF
TGTGCCACCAGTGACCCCGGGACCGCCGGAGGCAATGAGCAGTTCTTC
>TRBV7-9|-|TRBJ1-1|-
CASSAGYEAFF
TGTGCCAGCAGCGCCGGTTACGAAGCTTTCTTT
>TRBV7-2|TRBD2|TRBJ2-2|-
CASSFSSGTSTGELFF
TGTGCCAGCAGCTTTTCTAGCGGAACTTCGACCGGGGAGCTGTTTTTT
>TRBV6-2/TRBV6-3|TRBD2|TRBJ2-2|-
CASSHPGLAGNTGELFF
TGTGCCAGCAGCCACCCGGGACTAGCGGGAAACACCGGGGAGCTGTTTTTT
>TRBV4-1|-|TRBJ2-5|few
CASSHNLETQYF
TGCGCCAGCAGCCATAATCTAGAGACCCAGTACTTC
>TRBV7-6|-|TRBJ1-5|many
CASSLATGLNQPQHF
TGTGCCAGCAGCTTAGCGACGGGACTAAATCAGCCCCAGCATTTT
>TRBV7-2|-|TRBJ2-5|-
CASSLVGQGLQETQYF
TGTGCCAGCAGCTTAGTAGGCCAGGGACTGCAAGAGACCCAGTACTTC
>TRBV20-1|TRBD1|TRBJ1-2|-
CSAKPGTAYGYTF
TGCAGTGCTAAACCCGGGACAGCCTATGGCTACACCTTC
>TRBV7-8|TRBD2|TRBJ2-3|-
CASSLGLAKADTQYF
TGTGCCAGCAGCCTAGGACTAGCGAAGGCAGATACGCAGTATTTT
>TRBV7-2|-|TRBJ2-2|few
CASSPENTGELFF
TGTGCCAGCAGCCCGGAGAACACCGGGGAGCTGTTTTTT
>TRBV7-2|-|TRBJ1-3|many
CASSLLESSGNTIYF
TGTGCCAGCAGCTTATTGGAGAGCTCTGGAAACACCATATATTTT
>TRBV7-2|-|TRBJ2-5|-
CASSHPGSEETQYF
TGTGCCAGCAGCCACCCGGGTAGTGAGGAGACCCAGTACTTC
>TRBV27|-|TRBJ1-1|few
CASSIYQNTEAFF
TGTGCCAGCAGTATTTATCAGAACACTGAAGCTTTCTTT
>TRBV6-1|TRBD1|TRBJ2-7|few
CASSRDRTPSHYEQYF
TGTGCCAGCAGTCGGGACAGGACTCCCTCCCATTACGAGCAGTACTTC
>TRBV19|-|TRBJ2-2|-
CASSIIRVAHNTGELFF
TGTGCCAGTAGTATAATCCGGGTGGCTCATAACACCGGGGAGCTGTTTTTT
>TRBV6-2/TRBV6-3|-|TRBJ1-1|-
CASSYSIGQLNTEAFF
TGTGCCAGCAGTTACTCGATCGGGCAGCTGAACACTGAAGCTTTCTTT
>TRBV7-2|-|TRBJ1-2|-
CASSLSPGQNYGYTF
TGTGCCAGCAGCTTATCTCCCGGACAGAACTATGGCTACACCTTC
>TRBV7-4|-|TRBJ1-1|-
CASHRGEWVTEAFF
TGTGCCAGCCATCGTGGAGAGTGGGTGACTGAAGCTTTCTTT
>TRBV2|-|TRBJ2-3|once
CASSRDSLLADTQYF
TGTGCCAGCAGCCGCGACAGCCTCCTCGCGGATACGCAGTATTTT
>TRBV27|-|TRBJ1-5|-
CASSPRQPGRPQHF
TGTGCCAGCAGTCCGAGACAGCCCGGAAGGCCCCAGCATTTT